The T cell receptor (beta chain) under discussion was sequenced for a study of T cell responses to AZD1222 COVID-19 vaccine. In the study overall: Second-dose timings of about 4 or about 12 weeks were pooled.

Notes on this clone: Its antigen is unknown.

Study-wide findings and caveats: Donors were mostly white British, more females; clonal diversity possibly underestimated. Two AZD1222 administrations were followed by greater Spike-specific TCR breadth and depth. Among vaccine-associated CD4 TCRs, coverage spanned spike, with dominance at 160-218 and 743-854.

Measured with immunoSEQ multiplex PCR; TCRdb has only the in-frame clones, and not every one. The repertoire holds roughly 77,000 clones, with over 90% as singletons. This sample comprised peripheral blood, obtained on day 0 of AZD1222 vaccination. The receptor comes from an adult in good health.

The chain's CDR3 is CASSTGESSPLHF. CDR3 DNA sequence: TGTGCCAGCTCGACAGGGGAAAGCTCACCCCTCCACTTT. The rearrangement joins TRBV6-4 to TRBJ1-6; the match to TRBD1 covers 8 bases. Germline loops: CDR1 MRHNA, CDR2 SNTAGT. The CDR3 loop spans 13 amino acids. Trimming took 8 bases from V and 10 from J; bases not matched to a gene: 7.